Included here is one T cell receptor beta chain sequence, with context. The target antigen is unknown. Profiled with immunoSEQ multiplex PCR; TCRdb holds only in-frame clones, not every one. Of more than 100,000 clones listed, 90% to 95% are singletons. There are 12 residues in the CDR3. The ends were cut back, 5 bases at V and 6 bases at J, with 11 bases in the middle. The germline CDR1 and CDR2 sequences are SEHNR and FQNEAQ (reference sequence). This sample was taken from a study of graft-versus-host responses after intestinal transplantation. Findings and caveats of the study: GvH clones occurred in recipient marrow; some first appeared in ileum or blood.

The chain joins TRBV7-9 to TRBJ2-7, with D uncertain. This TCR was recovered from a human donor who received an intestinal transplant. The sequences come from unstimulated CD4+ T cells sorted from spleen or lymph node cells, collected before intestinal transplant. CDR3 sequence reads: CASSPYHPEQYF. The CDR3 DNA reads TGTGCCAGCAGCCCCTACCACCCCGAGCAGTACTTC.